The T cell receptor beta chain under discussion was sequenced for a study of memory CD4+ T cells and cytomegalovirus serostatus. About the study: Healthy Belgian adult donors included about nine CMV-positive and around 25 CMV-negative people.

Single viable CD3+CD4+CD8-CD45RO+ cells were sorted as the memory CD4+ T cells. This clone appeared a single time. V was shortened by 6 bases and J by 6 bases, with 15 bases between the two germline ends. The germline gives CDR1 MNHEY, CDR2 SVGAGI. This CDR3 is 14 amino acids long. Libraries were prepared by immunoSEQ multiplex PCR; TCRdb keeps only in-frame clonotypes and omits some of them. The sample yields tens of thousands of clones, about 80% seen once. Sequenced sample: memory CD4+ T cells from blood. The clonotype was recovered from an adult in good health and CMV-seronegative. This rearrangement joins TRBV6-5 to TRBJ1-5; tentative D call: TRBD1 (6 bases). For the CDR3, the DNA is TGTGCCAGCAGGGATGCGGGGGCGGGTCAGCCCCAGCATTTT. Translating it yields CASRDAGAGQPQHF.